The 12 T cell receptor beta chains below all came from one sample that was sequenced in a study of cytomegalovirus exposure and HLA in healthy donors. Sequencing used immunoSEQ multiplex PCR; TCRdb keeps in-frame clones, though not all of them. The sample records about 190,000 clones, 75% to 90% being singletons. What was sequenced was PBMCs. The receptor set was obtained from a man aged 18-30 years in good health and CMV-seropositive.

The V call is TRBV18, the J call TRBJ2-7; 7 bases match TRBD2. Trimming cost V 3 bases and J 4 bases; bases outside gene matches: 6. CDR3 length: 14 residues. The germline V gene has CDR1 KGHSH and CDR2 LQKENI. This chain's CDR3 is CASSPGGREYEQYF. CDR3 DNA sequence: TGTGCCAGCTCACCGGGAGGGAGGGAGTACGAGCAGTACTTC.

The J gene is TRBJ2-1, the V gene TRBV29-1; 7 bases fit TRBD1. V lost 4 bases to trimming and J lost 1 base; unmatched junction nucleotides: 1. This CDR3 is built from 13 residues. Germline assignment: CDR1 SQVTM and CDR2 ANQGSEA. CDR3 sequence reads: CSVGTGSYNEQFF. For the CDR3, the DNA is TGCAGCGTTGGGACAGGTTCCTACAATGAGCAGTTCTTC.

The CDR3 reads CASSPQGNEQYF. DNA of the CDR3: TGTGCCAGCTCACCACAGGGGAACGAGCAGTACTTC. This sequence joins TRBV18 and TRBJ2-7, with D possibly being TRBD1 (5 bases). Trimming took 1 base from V and 5 from J, leaving 6 bases between them. Per the germline V gene, CDR1 is KGHSH and CDR2 is LQKENI. This CDR3 is 12 amino acids long.

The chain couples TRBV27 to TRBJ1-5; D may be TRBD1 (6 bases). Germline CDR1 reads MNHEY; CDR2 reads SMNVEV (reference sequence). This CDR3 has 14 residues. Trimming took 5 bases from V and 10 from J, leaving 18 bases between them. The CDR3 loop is CASSPSNRDRPQHF. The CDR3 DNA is TGTGCCAGCAGTCCCTCGAACAGGGATCGCCCCCAGCATTTT.

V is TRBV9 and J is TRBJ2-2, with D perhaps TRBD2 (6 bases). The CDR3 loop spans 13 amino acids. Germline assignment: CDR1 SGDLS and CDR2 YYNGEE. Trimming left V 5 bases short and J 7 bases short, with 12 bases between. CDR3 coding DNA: TGTGCCAGCAGGGGAGGACTCGGCGGGGAGCTGTTTTTT. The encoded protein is CASRGGLGGELFF.

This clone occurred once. The CDR3 DNA reads as TGCAGCGTTGGGAACCGACTAGCGGGAGGAGGTCCGTACGAGCAGTACTTC. It codes for CSVGNRLAGGGPYEQYF. V and J are TRBV29-1 and TRBJ2-7; TRBD2 matches at 13 bases. V dropped 4 bases and J dropped 4; count of bases not matched to a gene: 13. The CDR3 contains 17 residues. Germline V gene lookup returns CDR1 SQVTM and CDR2 ANQGSEA.

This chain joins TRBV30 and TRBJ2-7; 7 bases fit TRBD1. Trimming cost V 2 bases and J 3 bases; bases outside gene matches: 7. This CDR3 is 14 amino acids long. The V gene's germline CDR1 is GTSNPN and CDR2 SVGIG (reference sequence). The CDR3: CAWSPLGTDYEQYF. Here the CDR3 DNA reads TGTGCCTGGAGTCCACTCGGGACAGACTACGAGCAGTACTTC. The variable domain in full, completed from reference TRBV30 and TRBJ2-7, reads SQTIHQWPATLVQPVGSPLSLECTVEGTSNPNLYWYRQAAGRGLQLLFYSVGIGQISSEVPQNLSASRPQDRQFILSSKKLLLSDSGFYLCAWSPLGTDYEQYFGPGTRLTVT.

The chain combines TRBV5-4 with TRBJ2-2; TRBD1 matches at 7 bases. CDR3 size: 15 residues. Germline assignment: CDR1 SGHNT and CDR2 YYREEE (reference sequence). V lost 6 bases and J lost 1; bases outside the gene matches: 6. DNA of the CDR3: TGTGCCAGCACTCCGGACAGGAGGAACACCGGGGAGCTGTTTTTT. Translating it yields CASTPDRRNTGELFF.

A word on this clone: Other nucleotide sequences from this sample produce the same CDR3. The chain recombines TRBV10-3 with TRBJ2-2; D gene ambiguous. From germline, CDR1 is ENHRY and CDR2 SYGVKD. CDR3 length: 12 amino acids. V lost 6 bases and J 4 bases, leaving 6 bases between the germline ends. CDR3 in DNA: TGTGCCATCAGCCCCGTCACCGGGGAGCTGTTTTTT. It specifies CAISPVTGELFF.

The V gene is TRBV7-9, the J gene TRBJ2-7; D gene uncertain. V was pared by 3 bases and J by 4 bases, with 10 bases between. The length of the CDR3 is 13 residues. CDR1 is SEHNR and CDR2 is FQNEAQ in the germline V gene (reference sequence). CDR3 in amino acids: CASSLGAGYEQYF. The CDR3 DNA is TGTGCCAGCAGCTTGGGCGCCGGATACGAGCAGTACTTC. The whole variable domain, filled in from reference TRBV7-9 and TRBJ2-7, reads DTGVSQNPRHKITKRGQNVTFRCDPISEHNRLYWYRQTLGQGPEFLTYFQNEAQLEKSRLLSDRFSAERPKGSFSTLEIQRTEQGDSAMYLCASSLGAGYEQYFGPGTRLTVT.

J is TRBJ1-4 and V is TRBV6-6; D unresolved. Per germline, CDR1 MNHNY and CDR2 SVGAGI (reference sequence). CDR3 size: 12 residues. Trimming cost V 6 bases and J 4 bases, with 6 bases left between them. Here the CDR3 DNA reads TGTGCCAGCAGCAACAGTAATGAAAAACTGTTTTTT. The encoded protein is CASSNSNEKLFF.

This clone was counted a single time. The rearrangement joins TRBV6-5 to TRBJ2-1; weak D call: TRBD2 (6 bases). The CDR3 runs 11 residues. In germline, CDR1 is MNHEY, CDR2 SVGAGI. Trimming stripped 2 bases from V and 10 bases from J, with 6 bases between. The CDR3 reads CASSYGGEQFF. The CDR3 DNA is TGTGCCAGCAGTTACGGGGGGGAGCAGTTCTTC.